This T cell receptor (beta chain) was recorded in a study of blood T cell repertoires in COVID-19. About the study: From the United States, Italy and Spain came samples of acute and convalescent COVID-19. In each case, the material was cDNA or gDNA derived from T cells, B-cell-depleted T cells, or PBMCs.

In germline, CDR1 is LGHNA, CDR2 YSLEER. The CDR3 has 15 residues. J lost 4 bases, V lost 2 bases, and 7 bases had no gene match. The authors' processing: The assay estimated nucleated cells by amplifying reference gene primers. Produced via immunoSEQ multiplex PCR; TCRdb's table is partial and in-frame only. V and J calls and clone size are copied from that table; D and trimming were computed from the DNA. The data contain some 250,000 clones, over 75% of them singletons. The source material was peripheral blood. The V and J genes are TRBV4-3 and TRBJ1-2; 7 bases are shared with TRBD1. The sequence was obtained from a woman in her 30s with acute or convalescent COVID-19. The CDR3 DNA follows: TGCGCCAGCAGCCAACAACAGGGGACGGCCTATGGCTACACCTTC. Its protein product is CASSQQQGTAYGYTF.